The TCR beta chain under discussion was sequenced for a study of T-cell reconstitution after alpha-beta-depleted transplantation in children. This CDR3 is built from 16 residues. Trimming removed 1 base from V and 6 bases from J, with 15 bases in between. In germline, CDR1 is MGHRA, CDR2 YSYEKL. This clonotype was found many times. No antigen is known for it. Study-wide points: Some patients' high day-60 TCRbeta diversity was traced to surviving recipient T cells and thymic progenitors. Several hundred expanded graft clones reportedly were the source of alpha-beta T cells about two months after transplant. Among T cells one year after transplant, newly produced cells accounted for most counts and diversity.

Preparation of the TCRbeta library used unique molecular identifiers. Using its own MiXCR run on the PCR reads, TCRdb lists one record per CDR3 protein. The top ten clones hold roughly 0.84% of a sample with 670,000 or so distinct CDR3 sequences, around 13% of them seen once. The material sequenced was PBMCs, taken before TCRalphabeta/CD19-depleted stem cell transplant. The source of this sequence is a girl aged 2-10 years with congenital amegakaryocytic thrombocytopenia, due to receive a stem cell transplant. The J gene is TRBJ2-2, the V gene TRBV4-1, with D possibly being TRBD2 (5 bases). The CDR3 DNA sequence: TGCGCCAGCAGCCAAGCTGGGTTGGTGGGAGCCGGGGAGCTGTTTTTT. As protein: CASSQAGLVGAGELFF.